This T cell receptor beta chain was identified in a study of T cells in Graves' hyperthyroidism and ophthalmopathy (dated by TCRdb to about 2019). Regarding the research as a whole: A discovery cohort of approximately 100 patients, roughly 43 with Graves' ophthalmopathy and fewer than 65 with stable Graves' hyperthyroidism, was used to find distinguishing TCR V-J signatures. According to the paper, TCR Vbeta CDR3 sequencing was carried out on approximately 140 peripheral blood samples, which came from about 45 ophthalmopathy, some 73 hyperthyroidism and roughly 17 progressor patients. Whether ophthalmopathy could be predicted prospectively was tested in an independent validation cohort made up of under 20 hyperthyroidism patients plus 17 patients who later progressed to ophthalmopathy. The 100 discovery patients were randomly split 7:3 into training and test sets. Thyroid tissue and blood T-cell repertoires from more than five Graves' hyperthyroidism patients were also compared in the study. Once sampling was done, hyperthyroidism patients were given methimazole at a starting dose of 30 mg daily, whereas ophthalmopathy patients were given high-dose intravenous methylprednisolone.

The TCR beta CDR3 regions were amplified from the RNA transcripts. A first-round RT-PCR of the TCR CDR3 used the HTBI primer set with the Qiagen OneStep RT-PCR kit. A second multiplex PCR round built the libraries, followed by size selection and purification. Paired-end sequencing of the libraries was performed with 100 bp reads on an Illumina HiSeq2000. On the authors' methods: Raw data were processed with SOAPnuke, discarding reads with adapters, uncalled bases, mean Phred below 15, or no exact constant-primer or identifier match. COPE v1.2.5 was used to merge high-quality paired reads, and clonotypes were defined as unique nucleotide sequences. MiTCR v1.1 was used to align clonotypes to the IMGT TRBV, TRBD and TRBJ reference segments. Only V-J combinations with frequency above 0.0001, covering about 99% of repertoires, were analysed. The TCS score was defined as the ratio of F50 (clonal expansion) to E x V (chaos), calculated using BLOSUM62-based TCRdist between CDR3 peptides within each V-J. Welch's t-statistics and random forest reduced 500 to 650 V-J features to under 15, which were used in a naive Bayes classifier (R e1071). TCRdb reanalyzed the raw reads on its own, using fastp at Q25 for trimming and MiXCR for clone calling, and kept in-frame beta chains. Identical CDR3 proteins give one entry, which carries the most common genes and DNA. These V and J calls rely on TCRdb rather than the paper's analysis. Present in this sample are a few hundred thousand distinct CDR3 sequences, roughly 46% of which were seen just once. The top ten constitute 8.2% of the sample.

A patient counted as having stable Graves' hyperthyroidism if no progression to ophthalmopathy occurred over 18 months of follow-up. Hyperthyroidism patients were newly diagnosed, with disease duration under 2 months, and aged 18 to 65 years. The study excluded patients with uncontrolled infections, other autoimmune diseases, pregnancy or lactation. Diagnoses relied on clinical symptoms, serum thyroxine and TRAb, thyroid ultrasound and orbital computed tomography. Total RNA was extracted using Trizol reagent, and RNA quality was assessed on an Agilent 2100 Bioanalyzer. Beyond this particular receptor, the publication reports: Sample size was not statistically predetermined, and blinding of investigators to group allocation was not performed. In validation, progression to ophthalmopathy was predicted by the model with 70.59% sensitivity and 72.22% specificity, a median of about 6.8 months before onset. In cross-validation, a model built on a 13 V-J signature told ophthalmopathy apart from stable hyperthyroidism with just under 90% sensitivity and 81% to 82% specificity, and in testing the same model reached 80%/75%. Blood samples also contained most of the expanded thyroid clonotypes (frequency above 0.001), which suggests that blood repertoires may reflect thyroid immune responses.

The CDR3, cysteine through phenylalanine, is 15 amino acids long. Here the CDR3 DNA is all that survives: 45 bases in frame from base 1. The germline V gene yields SGHVS for CDR1 and FNYEAQ for CDR2. Comment on this clonotype: The antigen it recognizes is unknown. The input lacks base qualities; no much larger clone sits a single base away.

Sequencing was performed on peripheral blood or thyroid tissue (not recorded which). This TCR was sampled from a woman between 18 and 29 years old with Graves' hyperthyroidism. Donor details come from another sample of the same person, matched by shared clones. In this chain, TRBV7-6 is recombined with TRBJ2-5, and TRBD2 aligns with 12 junction nucleotides. The DNA end favors TRBJ2-7, so the J call may be wrong. CDR3 sequence: CASTGRLAGEYEQYF. The DNA is as follows: TGTGCCAGCACCGGAAGACTAGCGGGAGAGTACGAGCAGTACTTC.